What follows are 22 T cell receptor beta chains derived from one specimen sequenced in a study of CD8 T cells in ankylosing spondylitis (dated 2017 in TCRdb). Paper-wide results and their limitations: Blood from ankylosing spondylitis patients appeared to be characterized by a TCR beta motif composed of 7 to 9 highly homologous amino acid variants.

The library was produced with 5' RACE. Reads for this sample came from an Illumina HiSeq 2500. The public reads were run again by TCRdb, first through fastp at Q25 and then through MiXCR, and only productive beta chains were kept. Each entry merges the rows of one CDR3 protein and shows their most common DNA and genes. This sample is represented by around 490,000 distinct CDR3 sequences; under 5.5% of them were singletons. Around 3.6% of the sample belongs to the ten largest clones. The antigens of these receptors remain unknown. Sequencing was done on a sample of blood, either unsorted or a sorted T cell fraction (not recorded which). The origin of the receptors is a male donor with ankylosing spondylitis.

This clonotype was counted many times. This rearrangement joins TRBV7-2 to TRBJ2-7; maybe TRBD1 (6 bases). V lost 3 bases to trimming and J lost 5 bases, with 14 bases between them. Germline-derived CDR1 and CDR2 are SGHTA and FQGNSA. The CDR3 spans 14 residues. CDR3 amino acids: CASSFTGISNEQYF. CDR3 coding DNA: TGTGCCAGCAGCTTCACAGGGATATCTAACGAGCAGTACTTC.

In this sample, this clonotype turned up once. A much larger clone lies a single base off, so this may be a read error. The J gene is TRBJ2-2, the V gene TRBV5-1; 9 positions agree with TRBD1. Germline CDR1 reads SGHRS; CDR2 reads YFSETQ. This CDR3 has 16 amino acids. In DNA form, the CDR3 reads TGCGCCAGCAGCGCTGGTGGGACAGGGATCACCAGGGAGCTGTTTTTT. This sequence encodes CASSAGGTGITRELFF.

Many counts were recorded for this clonotype. V and J are TRBV28 and TRBJ1-2; possible D gene TRBD1, 5 bases. This CDR3 is 15 amino acids long. Trimming left V 2 bases short and J 4 bases short, with 14 bases between. Germline CDR1 MDHEN, CDR2 SYDVKM. The CDR3 region is CASSLVGVALYGYTF. The CDR3, as DNA: TGTGCCAGCAGTTTAGTAGGGGTTGCCCTCTATGGCTACACCTTC.

The V call is TRBV4-1, the J call TRBJ2-1; D is unclear. The germline CDR1 and CDR2 sequences are MGHRA and YSYEKL. The CDR3 is made up of 17 amino acids. V was trimmed by 4 bases and J by 9 bases, leaving 25 bases between them. CDR3 sequence reads: CASSPRPAGFILSEQFF. The CDR3 DNA reads as TGCGCCAGCAGCCCTCGTCCAGCCGGGTTTATTTTGAGTGAGCAGTTCTTC.

The sample holds many counts of this clonotype. CDR3 in amino acids: CSAKSRGTEAFF. DNA for the CDR3: TGCAGTGCTAAGAGCAGGGGCACTGAAGCTTTCTTT. The rearrangement links TRBV20-1 to TRBJ1-1; TRBD1 is a possible D gene (6 bases). The germline V and J ends were trimmed by 4 bases and 4 bases, with 10 bases remaining between them. The germline CDR1 and CDR2 sequences are DFQATT and SNEGSKA (reference sequence). The CDR3 runs to 12 residues.

V gene TRBV11-2 combines with J gene TRBJ2-1; D remains unclear. CDR3 length: 17 amino acids. Germline V gives CDR1 SGHAT, CDR2 FQNNGV. V lost 0 bases to trimming and J lost 0 bases, with 12 bases between them. CDR3 sequence: CASSLEVRPYSYNEQFF. CDR3 DNA: TGTGCCAGCAGCTTAGAGGTCCGGCCTTACTCCTACAATGAGCAGTTCTTC. The full variable domain, completed using reference TRBV11-2 and TRBJ2-1, is EAGVAQSPRYKIIEKRQSVAFWCNPISGHATLYWYQQILGQGPKLLIQFQNNGVVDDSQLPKDRFSAERLKGVDSTLKIQPAKLEDSAVYLCASSLEVRPYSYNEQFFGPGTRLTVL.

This clonotype was observed at least ten times. The CDR3 DNA is TGTGCCAGCAAAGGACCCCATAGCACAGATACGCAGTATTTT. This encodes CASKGPHSTDTQYF. The chain has TRBV12-3 or TRBV12-4 and TRBJ2-3; D is ambiguous. The CDR3 spans 14 residues. The V end lost 7 bases, the J end lost 0 bases, and 11 bases lay between the germline ends.

This clonotype appeared many times. The DNA of the CDR3 is TGTGCCAGCAGTTTCGGGGGTAGCAATCAGCCCCAGCATTTT. Translation gives CASSFGGSNQPQHF. The genes are TRBV6-5 and TRBJ1-5; a weak D match, TRBD1 (5 bases). Trimming shortened V by 4 bases and J by 0 bases, and 7 bases separated the two germline ends. The germline V gene encodes CDR1 MNHEY and CDR2 SVGAGI. The CDR3 spans 14 residues.

The V and J genes are TRBV5-1 and TRBJ2-1; D gene ambiguous. With 0 bases removed from V and 10 bases from J, the gap between germline ends came to 17 bases. This CDR3 spans 15 amino acids. CDR1 is SGHRS and CDR2 is YFSETQ in the germline V gene. The CDR3 sequence: CASSLGERPTKEQFF. The CDR3 DNA reads as TGCGCCAGCAGCTTGGGCGAGAGACCAACAAAAGAGCAGTTCTTC.

This clonotype has at least ten counts. The chain couples TRBV20-1 to TRBJ2-5; possible D gene TRBD1, 6 bases. V was clipped by 1 base and J by 5 bases, with 14 bases between them. Looked up from germline, CDR1 is DFQATT and CDR2 is SNEGSKA (reference sequence). This CDR3 is built from 14 residues. The CDR3 spells CSARATTGYETQYF. In nucleotides, the CDR3 is TGCAGTGCTAGAGCAACAACAGGGTACGAGACCCAGTACTTC.

This clonotype occurred many times. The chain carries TRBV6-1 and TRBJ1-6; 9 nucleotides line up with TRBD1. Per the germline V gene, CDR1 is MNHNS and CDR2 is SASEGT. J gave up 9 bases and V 6 bases, and 6 bases lay outside the gene matches. The CDR3 is 14 residues long. The CDR3 nucleotides read TGTGCCAGCAGGAGCAGGGGACAGGGTTCACCCCTCCACTTT. Protein: CASRSRGQGSPLHF.

This clonotype was counted many times. J is TRBJ1-5 and V is TRBV15, with D uncertain. Germline assignment: CDR1 LNHNV and CDR2 YYDKDF (reference sequence). The CDR3 contains 15 residues. The V and J ends lost 0 bases and 2 bases respectively, with 8 bases between them. This CDR3 reads CATSREGRRNQPQHF. The CDR3 coding sequence is TGTGCCACCAGCAGAGAAGGCAGGCGCAATCAGCCCCAGCATTTT.

Only a few counts were recorded for this clonotype. A much larger clone differs from this one at a single base, so this may be a read error. This chain connects TRBV29-1 to TRBJ1-5, with a possible D match to TRBD1 (6 bases). CDR1 is SQVTM and CDR2 is ANQGSEA in the germline V gene. The CDR3 is 13 amino acids. CDR3 sequence reads: CSVAQGINQHQHF. CDR3 DNA sequence: TGCAGCGTCGCCCAGGGGATAAATCAGCACCAGCATTTT.

This clonotype has a count of ten or more. The CDR3 loop is CSAREQGKGYSPLHF. Written as DNA, the CDR3 is TGCAGTGCTAGAGAGCAGGGGAAAGGCTATTCACCCCTCCACTTT. The V gene is TRBV20-1, the J gene TRBJ1-6; possible D gene TRBD1, 6 bases. This CDR3 spans 15 amino acids. Germline V gene sequence: CDR1 DFQATT, CDR2 SNEGSKA (reference sequence). The V and J ends lost 0 bases and 8 bases respectively, with 14 bases between them.

There are a few counts of this clonotype. The chain combines TRBV3-1 with TRBJ2-3, with 12 bases matching TRBD2. Unmatched junction bases numbered 5, after V lost 4 bases and J lost 0 bases. In germline, CDR1 is LGHDT, CDR2 YNNKEL (reference sequence). There are 17 residues in the CDR3. In DNA, the CDR3 is TGTGCCAGCAGCCTCCGGACTAGCGGGGAGAGCACAGATACGCAGTATTTT. It is translated as CASSLRTSGESTDTQYF.

This clonotype came up many times. The chain employs TRBV6-1 and TRBJ2-3; 10 nucleotides line up with TRBD2. CDR1 and CDR2 from the germline V gene are MNHNS and SASEGT. V lost 6 bases to trimming and J lost 3 bases; unmatched junction nucleotides: 6. The CDR3 contains 15 residues. The CDR3 nucleotides are TGTGCCAGCAGCTCTAGCGGGAGCAGGACAGATACGCAGTATTTT. Translation: CASSSSGSRTDTQYF.

This clonotype was found a few times. The chain employs TRBV20-1 and TRBJ2-7, with a tentative D call TRBD2 (5 bases). The CDR3 is 14 amino acids. CDR1 and CDR2 from the germline V gene are DFQATT and SNEGSKA (reference sequence). The V gene lost 6 bases and the J gene lost 2 bases, with 17 bases spanning the gap. The CDR3 bases are TGCAGTGCCGGCGGATTTTTCGGGGCCTACGAGCAGTACTTC. As protein: CSAGGFFGAYEQYF.

This clonotype was observed at least ten times. J is TRBJ2-1 and V is TRBV28; 7 bases agree with TRBD2. J lost 4 bases, V lost 5 bases, and 8 bases had no gene match. The germline V gene has CDR1 MDHEN and CDR2 SYDVKM. The CDR3 has 15 amino acids. The CDR3, as DNA: TGTGCCAGCAGTCGCCGAGGACTAGTTTACAATGAGCAGTTCTTC. This gives the protein CASSRRGLVYNEQFF.

This clonotype was observed at least ten times. The chain employs TRBV6-4 and TRBJ2-3; possible D gene TRBD1, 6 bases. Germline values: CDR1 MRHNA, CDR2 SNTAGT. V lost 0 bases, J lost 4 bases, and 11 bases lay in between. This CDR3 region has 15 residues. CDR3: CASSDSSQGPDTQYF. The CDR3 DNA is TGTGCCAGCAGTGACTCAAGTCAGGGGCCAGATACGCAGTATTTT.

At least ten counts were recorded for this clonotype. The chain recombines TRBV20-1 with TRBJ2-1; D tentatively fits TRBD1 or TRBD2 (6 bases each). This CDR3 comprises 13 residues. V lost 1 base and J 15 bases, leaving 19 bases between the germline ends. Germline values: CDR1 DFQATT, CDR2 SNEGSKA (reference sequence). The CDR3 nucleotides read TGCAGTGCTAGAGTCCCGGGGGCCGAGCTCCGGTTCTTC. Residues: CSARVPGAELRFF.

This clonotype appeared many times. V is TRBV24-1 and J is TRBJ2-1, with no clear D. This CDR3 comprises 16 residues. CDR1 and CDR2 (germline): KGHDR, SFDVKD. The V end was cut by 1 base, the J end by 0 bases, with 9 bases between. CDR3 sequence: CATSDLESRSYNEQFF. CDR3 coding DNA: TGTGCCACCAGTGATTTAGAGTCTCGCTCCTACAATGAGCAGTTCTTC.

J is TRBJ2-7 and V is TRBV21-1; the D segment call TRBD2 is taken from the table without a DNA check. TRBV21-1 is a pseudogene. This CDR3 region has 14 residues. In DNA form, the CDR3 reads TGTGCCAGGTGTGTCAGGGAGGGGGCCTACGAGCAGTACTTC. Encoded protein: CARCVREGAYEQYF.